The rows below give T cell receptor beta chains drawn from one sample of a study of T cell changes during pregnancy in multiple sclerosis. This table comes from immunoSEQ multiplex PCR, and its TCRdb copy is limited to in-frame clones, with some not included. The sample gives just under 65,000 clones, 90% to 95% of which show up once; approximately 1.5% is in the top ten. This specimen was peripheral blood, taken after pregnancy. These receptors originate from a female donor in good health, enrolled as a control in a pregnancy study. Both conserved end residues are trimmed from each CDR3.

TRBV11-2	TRBJ2-5	ASSLDGLAEETQY
TRBV19	TRBJ1-4	ASSSPGDTNEKLF
TRBV5-6	TRBJ2-1	ASSLQLAGGNEQF
TRBV7-9	TRBJ1-1	ASILGGLNTEAF
TRBV10-3	TRBJ1-2	AISLTDYGYT
TRBV5-1	TRBJ2-5	ASSLAGTSGVETQY
TRBV11-3	TRBJ2-1	ASSTRGGAYNEQF
TRBV9	TRBJ1-2	ASSAGQGAMLYDYGYT
TRBV15	TRBJ2-1	ATREGSGGSSYNEQF
TRBV9	TRBJ2-2	ASSAGTSGAGELF
TRBV5-1	TRBJ2-2	ARRGRAIQDTGELF